This T cell receptor (beta chain) is drawn from a study of T cell repertoires in cytomegalovirus infection (dated by TCRdb to about 2019). For the study in its entirety: Peptide stimulations targeted recently identified HLA-C-restricted CMV epitopes, whose presentation resists viral immunomodulation, together with well-studied HLA-B-restricted epitopes. Donor HLA type was relevant to the analysis, as public TCR beta signatures indicated carriage of CMV infection together with the matching HLA type. Results and caveats for the whole study, not just this receptor: The ex vivo response was dominated by HLA-C-restricted CMV-specific TCR beta clonotypes, which also provided the single most frequent clonotype in two of eight donors. Carriers of CMV infection plus the relevant HLA type were discriminated by the cumulative frequency of public TCR beta family members in the study cohort and in an independent 352-donor cohort.

Note on this clonotype: Its antigen remains unidentified. Per-base qualities were not stored, and no clone one base away is much larger.

A distance of 23 bases separates the germline ends of V and J, which lose 5 bases and 3 bases respectively. Counted from cysteine to phenylalanine, this CDR3 has 17 amino acids. The retained sequence is limited to the CDR3, 51 bases, with the frame set at the first base. The CDR1 and CDR2 encoded by the germline V gene (reference sequence) are SEHNR and FQNEAQ. Sequenced on an Illumina HiSeq 1500. TCRdb itself trimmed the public reads at Q25 with fastp, ran MiXCR and retained productive beta chains. Entries that share a CDR3 protein sequence are merged under the most common genes and DNA. The sample records under 850,000 distinct CDR3 sequences, about 33% of which are singletons. The ten biggest clones cover 15% to 20% of the sample. The sample's treatment or condition label is to be understood as: in vitro stimulation with specific CMV peptide epitopes to enrich CMV-specific T cells.

The sequence was obtained from a human donor in good health (CMV status not recorded). Some clones in this sample may be carry-over from other donors' samples. The sequences come from cultured PBMCs, collected from culture after CMV antigen stimulation. The chain uses TRBV7-9 and TRBJ2-7; tentative D gene TRBD2, with 7 bases matching. This receptor has the CDR3 CASSRRGGDDPFYEQYF. The nucleotide sequence reads TGTGCCAGCAGCCGCCGCGGGGGCGACGACCCATTCTACGAGCAGTACTTC. The CDR3 plus the reference TRBV7-9 and TRBJ2-7 genes for the other parts give the full variable domain: DTGVSQNPRHKITKRGQNVTFRCDPISEHNRLYWYRQTLGQGPEFLTYFQNEAQLEKSRLLSDRFSAERPKGSFSTLEIQRTEQGDSAMYLCASSRRGGDDPFYEQYFGPGTRLTVT.